The 14 T cell receptor beta chains below all came from one sample that was sequenced in a study of shared clonotypes between healthy human individuals. Using immunoSEQ multiplex PCR, the repertoire was profiled, and TCRdb retains in-frame clones only, with some absent. The top ten clones hold roughly 1.4% of a sample with some 1 million clones, about 75% of them seen once. The sequencing input was memory CD4+ T cells sorted from blood. Subset defined: CD45RA-negative fraction. These receptors all stem from a young man in good health.

The rearrangement uses TRBV18 and TRBJ2-3, with TRBD2 identical over 8 bases. The CDR3 length is 16 residues. V lost 4 bases to trimming and J lost 1 base; unmatched junction nucleotides: 7. In germline, CDR1 is KGHSH, CDR2 LQKENI. CDR3 loop: CASSRERRGGTDTQYF. CDR3 in DNA: TGTGCCAGCTCACGGGAAAGGCGGGGGGGCACAGATACGCAGTATTTT. Filled out from reference TRBV18 and TRBJ2-3, the complete variable domain reads NAGVMQNPRHLVRRRGQEARLRCSPMKGHSHVYWYRQLPEEGLKFMVYLQKENIIDESGMPKERFSAEFPKEGPSILRIQQVVRGDSAAYFCASSRERRGGTDTQYFGPGTRLTVL.

This clone has only a few counts. The chain is built from TRBV14 and TRBJ2-7; 9 bases match TRBD1. Germline V gene sequence: CDR1 SGHDN, CDR2 FVKESK. V was pared by 2 bases and J by 7 bases, with 9 bases of the junction left unmatched. This CDR3 is built from 15 residues. The CDR3: CASSQTGGRGGEQYF. The CDR3 bases are TGTGCCAGCAGCCAAACAGGGGGCAGGGGAGGTGAGCAGTACTTC.

This clone showed up just once. The gene calls are TRBV30 and TRBJ2-1; the D is unclear. In germline, CDR1 is GTSNPN, CDR2 SVGIG (reference sequence). The CDR3 runs 11 residues. Trimming removed 1 base from V and 7 bases from J, with 5 bases in between. CDR3 amino acids: CAWSAGNEQFF. As DNA, the CDR3 is TGTGCCTGGAGTGCAGGAAATGAGCAGTTCTTC.

This chain uses TRBV4-2 with TRBJ1-2; no clear D. V was cut by 2 bases and J by 7 bases, with 14 bases left in between. The CDR3 runs 14 residues. Germline V CDR1 and CDR2: LGHNA, YNFKEQ. The CDR3 spells CASSQYSYGGGYTF. In DNA form, the CDR3 reads TGTGCCAGCAGCCAATATTCCTACGGTGGTGGCTACACCTTC.

The rearrangement uses TRBV5-5 and TRBJ1-3; D perhaps matches TRBD1 (6 bases). Germline lookup yields CDR1 SGHKS and CDR2 YYEKEE (reference sequence). CDR3 length: 15 amino acids. Trimming left V 0 bases short and J 2 bases short, with 9 bases between. The CDR3 DNA reads TGTGCCAGCAGCTTGGTCGGACAGACTGGAAACACCATATATTTT. As protein: CASSLVGQTGNTIYF. The variable domain in full, with the rest retrieved from reference TRBV5-5 and TRBJ1-3, is DAGVTQSPTHLIKTRGQQVTLRCSPISGHKSVSWYQQVLGQGPQFIFQYYEKEERGRGNFPDRFSARQFPNYSSELNVNALLLGDSALYLCASSLVGQTGNTIYFGEGSWLTVV.

The chain joins TRBV5-1 to TRBJ2-6; D is undetermined. CDR3 length: 16 residues. The germline CDR1 and CDR2 sequences are SGHRS and YFSETQ. V was shortened by 1 base and J by 1 base, with 9 bases between the two germline ends. The CDR3 DNA reads TGCGCCAGCAGCTTGTGGGGTTCTTCTGGGGCCAACGTCCTGACTTTC. Its protein is CASSLWGSSGANVLTF.

This clone was counted between two and nine times. CDR3 in amino acids: CASSQMTTGPTEAFF. The DNA of the CDR3 is TGTGCCAGCAGCCAGATGACCACAGGGCCCACTGAAGCTTTCTTT. The rearrangement uses TRBV14 and TRBJ1-1; possibly TRBD1 for D (6 bases). CDR1 and CDR2 (germline): SGHDN, FVKESK. CDR3 length: 15 amino acids. V was trimmed by 3 bases and J by 4 bases, leaving 15 bases between them.

The chain links TRBV6-5 to TRBJ1-5; no reliable D call. The germline V and J ends were trimmed by 0 bases and 2 bases, with 8 bases remaining between them. The CDR3 runs to 15 residues. Germline CDR1 MNHEY, CDR2 SVGAGI. CDR3 coding DNA: TGTGCCAGCAGTTACTCGGTCAATGGCAATCAGCCCCAGCATTTT. It is translated as CASSYSVNGNQPQHF.

V is TRBV30 and J is TRBJ1-4; D is undetermined. Per the germline V gene, CDR1 is GTSNPN and CDR2 is SVGIG (reference sequence). V was clipped by 5 bases and J by 3 bases, with 13 bases between them. The CDR3 is made up of 14 amino acids. The CDR3 coding sequence is TGTGCCTGGGTCCGCCCAGGTTCTAATGAAAAACTGTTTTTT. Its protein is CAWVRPGSNEKLFF.

The chain links TRBV10-3 to TRBJ2-2; tentatively, D is TRBD2 (5 bases). The CDR3 runs to 13 residues. Germline CDR1 ENHRY, CDR2 SYGVKD. V gave up 9 bases and J gave up 3 bases, with 11 bases separating them. Here the CDR3 reads CAISGSDTGELFF. The CDR3 DNA follows: TGTGCCATTTCGGGGTCGGACACCGGGGAGCTGTTTTTT.

The chain combines TRBV7-9 with TRBJ2-3; D assignment may be TRBD1 or TRBD2 (5 bases each). Trimming removed 3 bases from V and 4 bases from J, with 20 bases in between. Germline CDR1 SEHNR, CDR2 FQNEAQ (reference sequence). The CDR3 loop spans 17 amino acids. This CDR3 is CASSFRHTGPTPDTQYF. CDR3 bases: TGTGCCAGCAGCTTTCGTCATACGGGGCCAACTCCAGATACGCAGTATTTT.

This clone was seen more than once but under ten times. The chain couples TRBV7-9 to TRBJ2-5; D perhaps matches TRBD1 (6 bases). Deletions cut 4 bases from V and 4 bases from J, with 13 bases between. CDR1 and CDR2 (germline): SEHNR, FQNEAQ (reference sequence). This CDR3 comprises 14 residues. The CDR3 sequence: CASSYRQDTETQYF. In nucleotides, the CDR3 is TGTGCCAGCAGCTATAGACAGGACACAGAGACCCAGTACTTC.

The gene calls are TRBV7-2 and TRBJ1-2; TRBD1 aligns across 7 bases. CDR3 length equals 14 residues. The trim removed 5 bases at V and 5 bases at J, leaving 8 bases unmatched. Germline CDR1 SGHTA, CDR2 FQGNSA. In nucleotides, the CDR3 is TGTGCCAGCAGCCCGGGACAGATCCTATATGGCTACACCTTC. It specifies CASSPGQILYGYTF.

This chain links TRBV15 with TRBJ2-7, with D possibly matching TRBD2 (5 bases). CDR1 is LNHNV and CDR2 is YYDKDF in the germline V gene (reference sequence). The CDR3 runs 15 residues. V lost 4 bases and J 2 bases, leaving 15 bases between the germline ends. The CDR3 is CATSIRRVPTYEQYF. DNA of the CDR3: TGTGCCACCAGCATAAGGCGGGTCCCAACCTACGAGCAGTACTTC.